These T cell receptor beta chains were read from a single sample in a study of T-cell memory formation after mild COVID-19. Via MiXCR, TCRdb re-called the 5' RACE reads, giving one row per CDR3 protein. The sample records a few hundred thousand distinct CDR3 sequences, about 15% being singletons. Input material: PBMCs or a T cell subset sorted from them (not recorded which). These receptors all stem from a man aged 18 to 29 who had mild COVID-19 (a few samples of this study predate the infection). Cell type and time point are not known. The CDR3 runs from the conserved cysteine through the conserved F or W. The D gene is left open where the match is weak. Clone sizes are given selectively: once, few, many, or a class where the clone is expanded.

clone_size,j_call,d_call,v_call,cdr3_aa,cdr3_nt
NA,TRBJ2-2,NA,TRBV15,CATSRDLDGNTGELFF,TGTGCCACCAGCAGAGATCTGGACGGGAACACCGGGGAGCTGTTTTTT
many,TRBJ2-5,NA,TRBV5-6,CASSFGAMWETQYF,TGTGCCAGCAGCTTCGGGGCCATGTGGGAGACCCAGTACTTC
many,TRBJ2-1,NA,TRBV5-1,CASMSGDYNEQFF,TGCGCCAGCATGTCAGGGGACTACAATGAGCAGTTCTTC
many,TRBJ2-1,NA,TRBV5-1,CASSFRLNEQFF,TGCGCCAGCAGCTTCAGGCTTAATGAGCAGTTCTTC
few,TRBJ2-2,TRBD1,TRBV12-3/TRBV12-4,CASSTRQGATGELFF,TGTGCCAGCAGTACAAGACAGGGGGCCACCGGGGAGCTGTTTTTT
NA,TRBJ2-5,TRBD1,TRBV24-1,CATSDHRDRGGFRETQYF,TGTGCCACCAGTGATCACCGAGACAGGGGTGGTTTCAGGGAGACCCAGTACTTC
NA,TRBJ2-7,TRBD1,TRBV7-2,CASSLGTGGKQYF,TGTGCCAGCAGCTTAGGGACAGGGGGTAAGCAGTACTTC
NA,TRBJ2-1,NA,TRBV25-1,CASSEYKTGRNEQFF,TGTGCCAGCAGTGAATATAAAACAGGGAGGAATGAGCAGTTCTTC
few,TRBJ2-5,NA,TRBV5-1,CASSLRQVVWKTQYF,TGCGCCAGCAGCTTGAGGCAGGTGGTTTGGAAGACCCAGTACTTC
few,TRBJ2-1,TRBD2,TRBV11-2,CASSHGLARNEQFF,TGTGCCAGCAGCCATGGACTAGCAAGGAATGAGCAGTTCTTC
few,TRBJ2-2,NA,TRBV20-1,CSATNPRGRTGELFF,TGCAGTGCTACGAATCCTCGCGGCCGCACCGGGGAGCTGTTTTTT
NA,TRBJ2-7,NA,TRBV3-1,CASSQAQGEQYF,TGTGCCAGCAGCCAAGCTCAAGGGGAGCAGTACTTC
few,TRBJ1-2,NA,TRBV20-1,CSARPATGHTNYGYTF,TGCAGTGCTAGACCCGCGACGGGACATACCAACTATGGCTACACCTTC
NA,TRBJ2-3,NA,TRBV29-1,CSAWTISSTDTQYF,TGCAGCGCTTGGACGATTTCTAGCACAGATACGCAGTATTTT
NA,TRBJ2-1,TRBD2,TRBV2,CASSEGPGSLAGGPSYEQFF,TGTGCCAGCAGTGAAGGTCCGGGCTCCCTAGCGGGGGGGCCGAGCTATGAGCAGTTCTTC
NA,TRBJ1-1,NA,TRBV12-5,CASARSGEAFF,TGTGCTAGTGCTCGGTCGGGTGAAGCTTTCTTT
few,TRBJ2-3,TRBD2,TRBV29-1,CSVAGGGAVDTQYF,TGCAGCGTTGCCGGCGGGGGGGCCGTAGATACGCAGTATTTT
few,TRBJ2-5,NA,TRBV7-2,CASSPKWGETQYF,TGTGCCAGCAGCCCCAAATGGGGGGAGACCCAGTACTTC
few,TRBJ1-2,NA,TRBV21-1,CASSKGTGWLYGYTF,TGTGCCAGCAGCAAGGGGACAGGGTGGCTCTATGGCTACACCTTC
NA,TRBJ2-5,TRBD1,TRBV7-6,CASSHGTGGFGETQYF,TGTGCCAGCAGCCACGGGACAGGGGGCTTCGGGGAGACCCAGTACTTC
few,TRBJ2-1,NA,TRBV5-1,CASSLAGWRDYNEQFF,TGCGCCAGCAGCTTGGCTGGATGGCGGGACTACAATGAGCAGTTCTTC
NA,TRBJ2-2,TRBD1,TRBV7-9,CASGQTGGNTGELFF,TGTGCCAGCGGACAAACAGGGGGGAACACCGGGGAGCTGTTTTTT
few,TRBJ1-1,NA,TRBV4-1,CASRPIYGDTEAFF,TGCGCCAGCAGGCCGATTTATGGTGACACTGAAGCTTTCTTT
many,TRBJ1-5,NA,TRBV10-2,CASSESHRDQPQHF,TGCGCCAGCAGTGAGTCGCATAGGGATCAGCCCCAGCATTTT
few,TRBJ1-2,NA,TRBV3-1,CASSQGGHGYTF,TGTGCCAGCAGCCAGGGGGGGCATGGCTACACCTTC
NA,TRBJ2-3,NA,TRBV6-2/TRBV6-3,CASSYFDRATQYF,TGTGCCAGCAGTTACTTCGACCGGGCTACGCAGTATTTT
few,TRBJ1-2,NA,TRBV6-2/TRBV6-3,CASSYSTGLRVHYGYTF,TGTGCCAGCAGTTATTCCACAGGGCTTCGCGTTCACTATGGCTACACCTTC
NA,TRBJ2-6,NA,TRBV20-1,CSAPRSVRARGANVLTF,TGCAGTGCTCCGAGGTCGGTCCGGGCGAGGGGGGCCAACGTCCTGACTTTC
NA,TRBJ1-1,NA,TRBV5-5,CASSSFVGLNTEAFF,TGTGCCAGCAGCTCCTTCGTGGGTTTGAACACTGAAGCTTTCTTT
few,TRBJ2-6,NA,TRBV5-1,CASRDGASGANVLTF,TGCGCCAGCAGAGATGGGGCCTCTGGGGCCAACGTCCTGACTTTC
few,TRBJ2-5,NA,TRBV7-2,CASSLGGNAETQYF,TGTGCCAGCAGCTTAGGAGGGAATGCGGAGACCCAGTACTTC
many,TRBJ1-1,TRBD1,TRBV9,CASSVGDRLNTEAFF,TGTGCCAGCAGCGTAGGGGACAGACTGAACACTGAAGCTTTCTTT
NA,TRBJ1-6,TRBD1,TRBV27,CASSSWTGGNSPLHF,TGTGCCAGCAGTAGTTGGACAGGCGGGAATTCACCCCTCCACTTT
NA,TRBJ2-7,NA,TRBV12-3/TRBV12-4,CASSPGDRRAYEQYF,TGTGCCAGCAGTCCCGGCGACAGGAGGGCCTACGAGCAGTACTTC
many,TRBJ2-1,NA,TRBV5-1,CASSSTSGAGYEQFF,TGCGCCAGCAGCTCAACTTCAGGGGCAGGGTATGAGCAGTTCTTC
NA,TRBJ2-2,TRBD1,TRBV6-5,CASSYRDSTTGELFF,TGTGCCAGCAGTTACCGGGACAGTACCACCGGGGAGCTGTTTTTT
few,TRBJ2-1,NA,TRBV3-1,CASSQSSGNEQFF,TGTGCCAGCAGCCAAAGTTCGGGGAATGAGCAGTTCTTC
NA,TRBJ2-1,NA,TRBV7-3,CASSSRGSYNEQFF,TGTGCCAGCAGCTCCAGGGGTTCCTACAATGAGCAGTTCTTC
NA,TRBJ2-3,NA,TRBV5-1,CASSTGVITDTQYF,TGCGCCAGCAGCACTGGTGTTATCACAGATACGCAGTATTTT
many,TRBJ2-3,NA,TRBV10-3,CASGGYGDTQYF,TGCGCATCAGGGGGGTACGGAGATACGCAGTATTTT
few,TRBJ2-1,NA,TRBV6-1,CASSEDQGPSYNEQFF,TGTGCCAGCAGTGAAGACCAGGGCCCGTCCTACAATGAGCAGTTCTTC
NA,TRBJ2-5,TRBD1,TRBV11-1,CASSSDRTGGGETQYF,TGTGCCAGCAGCTCTGATCGGACAGGGGGCGGAGAGACCCAGTACTTC
many,TRBJ2-2,NA,TRBV7-9,CASRKNRDGDTGELFF,TGTGCCAGCAGGAAAAACCGAGACGGCGACACCGGGGAGCTGTTTTTT
many,TRBJ1-6,NA,TRBV6-1,CAGTSSASSPLHF,TGTGCCGGCACAAGCAGCGCTAGTTCACCCCTCCACTTT
NA,TRBJ2-5,NA,TRBV4-1,CASSQERGLGTYF,TGCGCCAGCAGCCAAGAAAGGGGGTTGGGGACGTACTTC
few,TRBJ1-2,NA,TRBV7-9,CASSLGPGTSYGYTF,TGTGCCAGCAGCTTAGGTCCCGGGACAAGCTATGGCTACACCTTC
NA,TRBJ1-2,NA,TRBV6-1,CASSAYTQGLSYTF,TGTGCCAGCAGTGCCTACACTCAGGGACTTAGCTACACCTTC
few,TRBJ2-3,NA,TRBV6-2/TRBV6-3,CASSQQDTQYF,TGTGCCAGCAGTCAGCAAGATACGCAGTATTTT
many,TRBJ2-1,TRBD2,TRBV7-2,CASSSSGGALVSGQFF,TGTGCCAGCAGCTCTAGCGGGGGGGCCCTTGTGAGCGGGCAGTTCTTC
NA,TRBJ1-5,NA,TRBV6-2/TRBV6-3,CASSSSGQGQYSNQPQHF,NA
NA,TRBJ2-3,TRBD1,TRBV6-5,CASSYRWTGVTDTQYF,TGTGCCAGCAGTTACCGATGGACAGGGGTAACAGATACGCAGTATTTT
few,TRBJ1-1,NA,TRBV5-1,CASSLEGVRTNTEAFF,TGCGCCAGCAGCTTGGAAGGGGTGCGGACGAACACTGAAGCTTTCTTT
NA,TRBJ2-5,NA,TRBV25-1,CASSEMETQYF,TGTGCCAGCAGTGAAATGGAGACCCAGTACTTC
NA,TRBJ1-2,TRBD1,TRBV14,CASSHRTGDGYTF,TGTGCCAGCAGCCATCGGACAGGGGATGGCTACACCTTC